This TCR beta chain stems from a study of early T cells in non-severe SARS-CoV-2 infection. Study at large: Alpha and beta chains were unpaired, from unsorted whole-blood bulk RNA. Findings of the study overall: Lookups in VDJdb leaned toward anti-spike CD8 responses and missed private and CD4 specificities.

J gave up 6 bases and V 5 bases, and 7 bases lay outside the gene matches. CDR3 length: 15 residues. The germline CDR1 and CDR2 sequences are LNHDA and SQIVND (reference sequence). Individual cDNA molecules received unique molecular identifiers. TCRdb re-derived calls from the 5' RACE reads in MiXCR, one entry per CDR3 protein. The data hold 70,000 to 85,000 distinct CDR3 sequences, with over 9% observed a single time. Details on this clonotype: The target antigen is unknown.

The sample was whole blood. The genes are TRBV19 and TRBJ2-1; TRBD2 agrees at 10 bases. The clonotype originates from an adult who was a healthcare worker with PCR-confirmed SARS-CoV-2 infection or an uninfected control (not recorded which). The CDR3 DNA follows: TGTGCCAGTAGTCCCCTAGCGGGAGCCGGCAATGAGCAGTTCTTC. This gives the protein CASSPLAGAGNEQFF. Using reference TRBV19 and TRBJ2-1 for the parts outside the CDR3, the full variable domain is DGGITQSPKYLFRKEGQNVTLSCEQNLNHDAMYWYRQDPGQGLRLIYYSQIVNDFQKGDIAEGYSVSREKKESFPLTVTSAQKNPTAFYLCASSPLAGAGNEQFFGPGTRLTVL.